This TCR beta chain was observed in a study of blood T cell repertoires in COVID-19. Whole-study context: Acute and convalescent COVID-19 specimens originated in the United States, Italy and Spain. From T cells, B-cell-depleted T cells, or PBMCs came the material, which was cDNA or gDNA.

V lost 3 bases, J lost 2 bases, and 4 bases stayed unmatched. Germline V CDR1 and CDR2: SGHDT, YYEEEE. The CDR3 is made up of 14 amino acids. Study processing details: Nucleated cell counts were estimated from reference gene primer amplification. The protocol was immunoSEQ multiplex PCR, while the TCRdb copy is restricted to in-frame clones and leaves out a portion. That table furnishes V, J and clone size, whereas the DNA furnished D and trimming. The table has almost 350,000 clones, approximately 90% seen once; the top ten hold 3.9%. The receptor was derived from an older woman with COVID-19, enrolled during active disease. Sequenced material: peripheral blood. This chain joins TRBV5-6 and TRBJ1-2; 7 bases agree with TRBD1. The CDR3 loop reads CASSYGQENYGYTF. In DNA, the CDR3 is TGTGCCAGCAGCTACGGACAGGAGAACTATGGCTACACCTTC.